The rows below give T cell receptor beta chains drawn from one sample of a study of cytomegalovirus exposure and HLA in healthy donors. The assay was immunoSEQ multiplex PCR, and TCRdb's table has in-frame clones only and misses some. The profile covers around 230,000 clones, with approximately 84% appearing a single time and less than 1.5% taken by the ten largest. The sequencing sample was made of PBMCs. Receptors were obtained from a woman in her 30s in good health and CMV-seropositive. CDR3s include the opening cysteine and the closing phenylalanine or tryptophan. Each record gives: CDR3 length, clone size, V gene, D gene, J gene, CDR3 DNA, CDR3 protein. D genes are given only for firm matches. Clone size appears in some rows only: once, few, many, or a class for an expanded clone.

cdr3_length: 17
clone_size: once
v_call: TRBV5-5
d_call: -
j_call: TRBJ1-4
cdr3_nt: TGTGCCAGCAGCTTACAACAGGGATTAGTGACTAATGAAAAACTGTTTTTT
cdr3_aa: CASSLQQGLVTNEKLFF

cdr3_length: 15
clone_size: -
v_call: TRBV6-1
d_call: -
j_call: TRBJ2-7
cdr3_nt: TGTGCCAGCAGTGAAGAGGGGGGGTCGGGGTACGAGCAGTACTTC
cdr3_aa: CASSEEGGSGYEQYF

cdr3_length: 14
clone_size: -
v_call: TRBV25-1
d_call: TRBD1
j_call: TRBJ1-1
cdr3_nt: TGTGCCAGCTCCCCGCAGGGGGAGAAGACTGAAGCTTTCTTT
cdr3_aa: CASSPQGEKTEAFF

cdr3_length: 13
clone_size: -
v_call: TRBV29-1
d_call: TRBD1
j_call: TRBJ1-3
cdr3_nt: TGCAGCGGGGGACAGGGGGATGGAAACACCATATATTTT
cdr3_aa: CSGGQGDGNTIYF

cdr3_length: 12
clone_size: -
v_call: TRBV5-1
d_call: TRBD1
j_call: TRBJ1-2
cdr3_nt: TGCGCCACCTCGACAGGGACTGATGGCTACACCTTC
cdr3_aa: CATSTGTDGYTF

cdr3_length: 16
clone_size: -
v_call: TRBV7-3
d_call: -
j_call: TRBJ2-1
cdr3_nt: TGTGCCAGCAGCTTGACGAACAGGGTCTCCTACAATGAGCAGTTCTTC
cdr3_aa: CASSLTNRVSYNEQFF

cdr3_length: 14
clone_size: -
v_call: TRBV28
d_call: TRBD1
j_call: TRBJ2-3
cdr3_nt: TGTGCCAGCAGTTTTCAGGGACAGGCAGATACGCAGTATTTT
cdr3_aa: CASSFQGQADTQYF

cdr3_length: 16
clone_size: -
v_call: TRBV25-1
d_call: TRBD2
j_call: TRBJ2-1
cdr3_nt: TGTGCCAGCAGTCAGCGAACCGGGGGGGGAAGCAATGAGCAGTTCTTC
cdr3_aa: CASSQRTGGGSNEQFF

cdr3_length: 16
clone_size: -
v_call: TRBV5-1
d_call: TRBD2
j_call: TRBJ2-7
cdr3_nt: TGCGCCAGCAGCACCAACTTTGGGACTAGCGGGAGCGAGCAGTACTTC
cdr3_aa: CASSTNFGTSGSEQYF

cdr3_length: 11
clone_size: -
v_call: TRBV19
d_call: -
j_call: TRBJ2-1
cdr3_nt: TGTGCCAGTAGTATTAGTCATGAGCAGTTCTTC
cdr3_aa: CASSISHEQFF

cdr3_length: 13
clone_size: -
v_call: TRBV2
d_call: -
j_call: TRBJ2-5
cdr3_nt: TGTGCCAGCACTTCTCTCTACCAAGAGACCCAGTACTTC
cdr3_aa: CASTSLYQETQYF

cdr3_length: 19
clone_size: -
v_call: TRBV15
d_call: -
j_call: TRBJ1-5
cdr3_nt: TGTGCCACCAGCAGGAAGACGGGTGGAGGGTTGCGTGCCAATCAGCCCCAGCATTTT
cdr3_aa: CATSRKTGGGLRANQPQHF

cdr3_length: 15
clone_size: -
v_call: TRBV2
d_call: TRBD1
j_call: TRBJ2-7
cdr3_nt: TGTGCCAGCAGTGCGGGGGACAGGGCTTACTACGAGCAGTACTTC
cdr3_aa: CASSAGDRAYYEQYF

cdr3_length: 17
clone_size: -
v_call: TRBV9
d_call: TRBD1
j_call: TRBJ1-3
cdr3_nt: TGTGCCAGCAGCATCGGGACAGGGGGTTCGTTTGGAAACACCATATATTTT
cdr3_aa: CASSIGTGGSFGNTIYF

cdr3_length: 15
clone_size: -
v_call: TRBV29-1
d_call: -
j_call: TRBJ1-1
cdr3_nt: TGCAGCGTTGAACCGTACGCACTTATGAACACTGAAGCTTTCTTT
cdr3_aa: CSVEPYALMNTEAFF

cdr3_length: 15
clone_size: -
v_call: TRBV28
d_call: -
j_call: TRBJ1-4
cdr3_nt: TGTGCCAGCAGCCGAGCAGGGAGGGGTAATGAAAAACTGTTTTTT
cdr3_aa: CASSRAGRGNEKLFF

cdr3_length: 19
clone_size: -
v_call: TRBV6-9
d_call: TRBD2
j_call: TRBJ2-1
cdr3_nt: TGTGCCAGCAGCTCGGGACTAGCGGGGGTTGGCAGCTCCTACAATGAGCAGTTCTTC
cdr3_aa: CASSSGLAGVGSSYNEQFF

cdr3_length: 14
clone_size: -
v_call: TRBV10-1
d_call: -
j_call: TRBJ2-7
cdr3_nt: TGCGCCAGCAGTGAGACAGGGTCCCCAGTCGAGCAGTACTTC
cdr3_aa: CASSETGSPVEQYF

cdr3_length: 17
clone_size: -
v_call: TRBV27
d_call: TRBD1
j_call: TRBJ1-2
cdr3_nt: TGTGCCAGCAGCCGCGAGGGACAGGGGGCTAGTAGCTATGGCTACACCTTC
cdr3_aa: CASSREGQGASSYGYTF

cdr3_length: 15
clone_size: -
v_call: TRBV19
d_call: TRBD1
j_call: TRBJ2-7
cdr3_nt: TGTGCCAGTAGTACAGGGACAGCTTTAGCCTACGAGCAGTACTTC
cdr3_aa: CASSTGTALAYEQYF

cdr3_length: 15
clone_size: once
v_call: TRBV5-1
d_call: TRBD2
j_call: TRBJ2-3
cdr3_nt: TGCGCCAGCAGCGTCTCTAGCGGGTACACAGATACGCAGTATTTT
cdr3_aa: CASSVSSGYTDTQYF

cdr3_length: 13
clone_size: -
v_call: TRBV29-1
d_call: TRBD2
j_call: TRBJ2-1
cdr3_nt: TGCAGCTATAGCGGGAACTTCGAGAATGAGCAGTTCTTC
cdr3_aa: CSYSGNFENEQFF

cdr3_length: 15
clone_size: -
v_call: TRBV27
d_call: TRBD2
j_call: TRBJ2-2
cdr3_nt: TGTGCCAGCTCTGGGACTAGCGGGAGAACCGGGGAGCTGTTTTTT
cdr3_aa: CASSGTSGRTGELFF

cdr3_length: 15
clone_size: many
v_call: TRBV29-1
d_call: TRBD1
j_call: TRBJ1-1
cdr3_nt: TGCAGCGTTGAAGCCAAGGGGACAGGGACCACTGAAGCTTTCTTT
cdr3_aa: CSVEAKGTGTTEAFF

cdr3_length: 15
clone_size: -
v_call: TRBV10-2
d_call: TRBD1
j_call: TRBJ2-7
cdr3_nt: TGCGCCAGCAGTGACTCAGGGGGTCGGGTCTACGAGCAGTACTTC
cdr3_aa: CASSDSGGRVYEQYF

cdr3_length: 14
clone_size: -
v_call: TRBV5-1
d_call: TRBD2
j_call: TRBJ2-7
cdr3_nt: TGCGCCAGCAGCTTTAGCGGGAGTGGTTTCGAGCAGTACTTC
cdr3_aa: CASSFSGSGFEQYF

cdr3_length: 19
clone_size: -
v_call: TRBV9
d_call: TRBD2
j_call: TRBJ2-1
cdr3_nt: TGTGCCAGCAGCGCGCAACAATATAAGACTAGCGGGTATTACAATGAGCAGTTCTTC
cdr3_aa: CASSAQQYKTSGYYNEQFF

cdr3_length: 13
clone_size: -
v_call: TRBV28
d_call: -
j_call: TRBJ1-2
cdr3_nt: TGTGCCAGCAACCGACCAGGGGCCTATGGCTACACCTTC
cdr3_aa: CASNRPGAYGYTF

cdr3_length: 13
clone_size: -
v_call: TRBV6-4
d_call: -
j_call: TRBJ1-2
cdr3_nt: TGTGCCAGCAGTGACACAGGCTTCTATGGCTACACCTTC
cdr3_aa: CASSDTGFYGYTF

cdr3_length: 17
clone_size: -
v_call: TRBV6-1
d_call: TRBD1
j_call: TRBJ1-2
cdr3_nt: TGTGCCAGCAGTGAATCTAGTGGGACAGGGCTACTATATGGCTACACCTTC
cdr3_aa: CASSESSGTGLLYGYTF

cdr3_length: 15
clone_size: once
v_call: TRBV19
d_call: -
j_call: TRBJ1-1
cdr3_nt: TGTGCCAGTAGTATTATGGGGGCTACCACCACTGAAGCTTTCTTT
cdr3_aa: CASSIMGATTTEAFF

cdr3_length: 16
clone_size: -
v_call: TRBV30
d_call: TRBD1
j_call: TRBJ1-3
cdr3_nt: TGTGCCTGGAGTGTCGGGACAGCAGTCTCTGGAAACACCATATATTTT
cdr3_aa: CAWSVGTAVSGNTIYF

cdr3_length: 14
clone_size: -
v_call: TRBV19
d_call: -
j_call: TRBJ2-7
cdr3_nt: TGTGCCAGTAGTCTCTCGAGTTTGTCCTACGAGCAGTACTTC
cdr3_aa: CASSLSSLSYEQYF

cdr3_length: 14
clone_size: few
v_call: TRBV2
d_call: TRBD1
j_call: TRBJ1-4
cdr3_nt: TGTGCCAGCAGTCGACAGGGGTTGGGGGAAAAACTGTTTTTT
cdr3_aa: CASSRQGLGEKLFF

cdr3_length: 14
clone_size: -
v_call: TRBV18
d_call: TRBD1
j_call: TRBJ1-5
cdr3_nt: TGTGCCAGCTCCCAGACAGGGGGGGATCAGCCCCAGCATTTT
cdr3_aa: CASSQTGGDQPQHF

cdr3_length: 14
clone_size: -
v_call: TRBV27
d_call: -
j_call: TRBJ1-1
cdr3_nt: TGTGCCAGCAGTTCCCCGACGGGGAACACTGAAGCTTTCTTT
cdr3_aa: CASSSPTGNTEAFF

cdr3_length: 15
clone_size: -
v_call: TRBV2
d_call: TRBD1
j_call: TRBJ1-4
cdr3_nt: TGTGCCAGCAGTTCTGGACAGGGGTCTAATGAAAAACTGTTTTTT
cdr3_aa: CASSSGQGSNEKLFF

cdr3_length: 13
clone_size: -
v_call: TRBV10-1
d_call: -
j_call: TRBJ1-2
cdr3_nt: TGCGCCAGCAGTGAGCAACAGGAGCGAGGCTACACCTTC
cdr3_aa: CASSEQQERGYTF

cdr3_length: 15
clone_size: -
v_call: TRBV2
d_call: TRBD2
j_call: TRBJ2-7
cdr3_nt: TGTGCCAGCAGTCAAGGACTAGCGGGTTGGCAGGAGCAGTACTTC
cdr3_aa: CASSQGLAGWQEQYF

cdr3_length: 13
clone_size: -
v_call: TRBV30
d_call: TRBD1
j_call: TRBJ1-2
cdr3_nt: TGTGCCTGGAGATGGGCAGGGGGCTCTGGCTACACCTTC
cdr3_aa: CAWRWAGGSGYTF

cdr3_length: 15
clone_size: -
v_call: TRBV11-2
d_call: TRBD2
j_call: TRBJ2-7
cdr3_nt: TGTGCCAGCAGCCTACTGACTAGCGGGGTTTACGAGCAGTACTTC
cdr3_aa: CASSLLTSGVYEQYF

cdr3_length: 17
clone_size: -
v_call: TRBV7-2
d_call: TRBD2
j_call: TRBJ2-5
cdr3_nt: TGTGCCAGCAGCTTAGGGCCAGCGGGAGGGGGGCAAGAGACCCAGTACTTC
cdr3_aa: CASSLGPAGGGQETQYF

cdr3_length: 17
clone_size: -
v_call: TRBV6-1
d_call: -
j_call: TRBJ2-7
cdr3_nt: TGTGCCAGCAGTGAATTGTACAGCCCAAGTGTAGCGTACGAGCAGTACTTC
cdr3_aa: CASSELYSPSVAYEQYF

cdr3_length: 14
clone_size: -
v_call: TRBV7-9
d_call: -
j_call: TRBJ2-3
cdr3_nt: TGTGCCAGCAGCCCGCCCGGGGGAGTAGATACGCAGTATTTT
cdr3_aa: CASSPPGGVDTQYF

cdr3_length: 15
clone_size: -
v_call: TRBV10-1
d_call: TRBD1
j_call: TRBJ2-1
cdr3_nt: TGCGCCAGCAGAAAAGGACAGGGGCCATACAATGAGCAGTTCTTC
cdr3_aa: CASRKGQGPYNEQFF

cdr3_length: 14
clone_size: -
v_call: TRBV11-2
d_call: -
j_call: TRBJ2-3
cdr3_nt: TGTGCCAGCAGCCTACGGGGGACGCAAGATACGCAGTATTTT
cdr3_aa: CASSLRGTQDTQYF

cdr3_length: 16
clone_size: -
v_call: TRBV7-8
d_call: TRBD2
j_call: TRBJ2-1
cdr3_nt: TGTGCCAGCAGCTATCCTCGGACTAGCGGGGTGGGGGAGCAGTTCTTC
cdr3_aa: CASSYPRTSGVGEQFF

cdr3_length: 15
clone_size: once
v_call: TRBV19
d_call: -
j_call: TRBJ2-7
cdr3_nt: TGTGCCAGTAGTGGACGATGGGAGAGCTCCTACGAGCAGTACTTC
cdr3_aa: CASSGRWESSYEQYF

cdr3_length: 15
clone_size: -
v_call: TRBV7-2
d_call: TRBD2
j_call: TRBJ2-7
cdr3_nt: TGTGCCAGCAGCTTACCGGGACTAGCTGCCTACGAGCAGTACTTC
cdr3_aa: CASSLPGLAAYEQYF

cdr3_length: 16
clone_size: -
v_call: TRBV27
d_call: -
j_call: TRBJ2-7
cdr3_nt: TGTGCCAGCAGTCCAAAAACTAGTGGCCTCTCCTACGAGCAGTACTTC
cdr3_aa: CASSPKTSGLSYEQYF

cdr3_length: 14
clone_size: -
v_call: TRBV6-1
d_call: TRBD2
j_call: TRBJ2-3
cdr3_nt: TGTGCCAGCAGTGAAAGCGGGAGAGCAGATACGCAGTATTTT
cdr3_aa: CASSESGRADTQYF

cdr3_length: 13
clone_size: -
v_call: TRBV19
d_call: -
j_call: TRBJ2-7
cdr3_nt: TGTGCCACGAGCTCGTGGCAGGCCTACGAGCAGTACTTC
cdr3_aa: CATSSWQAYEQYF

cdr3_length: 14
clone_size: once
v_call: TRBV6-5
d_call: TRBD1
j_call: TRBJ1-2
cdr3_nt: TGTGCCAGCAGTCGAACCGGGACAGGCTATGGCTACACCTTC
cdr3_aa: CASSRTGTGYGYTF

cdr3_length: 14
clone_size: -
v_call: TRBV19
d_call: TRBD1
j_call: TRBJ1-1
cdr3_nt: TGTGCCAGTAGTCAGCAGGGGGCTTACACTGAAGCTTTCTTT
cdr3_aa: CASSQQGAYTEAFF